These T cell receptor beta chains were read from a single sample in a study of T cells in Graves' hyperthyroidism and ophthalmopathy. Each CDR3 protein gets one entry after TCRdb re-called the multiplex PCR reads with MiXCR. Of approximately 380,000 distinct CDR3 sequences listed, over 11% are singletons. The sample was blood. The source is a man in his fifties with Graves' ophthalmopathy. Both conserved end residues are part of each CDR3. The D gene is left open where the match is weak. Clone size is shown for a subset of rows, as once, few, many or a class of expanded clone.

CDR3nt	CDR3aa	abundance	v_gene	j_gene	d_gene
TGTGCCAGCAGAGGGGGGACTAGCGGAAGCTACGAGCAGTACTTC	CASRGGTSGSYEQYF	many	TRBV5-4	TRBJ2-7	TRBD2
TGCGCCAGCAGCCCCCCCCGGGGAGGGGCTTTTGATACGCAGTATTTT	CASSPPRGGAFDTQYF	-	TRBV5-1	TRBJ2-3	TRBD2
TGTGCCAGCAGCCCACACCAGGGGGCTCCCAATGAGCAGTTCTTC	CASSPHQGAPNEQFF	many	TRBV3-1	TRBJ2-1	TRBD1
TGTGCCAGCAGTCACGGGAATTGGGATGAGCAGTTCTTC	CASSHGNWDEQFF	many	TRBV27	TRBJ2-1	-
TGTGCCAGCAGTTTCGGGACTAGCGGGACCTACGAGCAGTACTTC	CASSFGTSGTYEQYF	-	TRBV12-3/TRBV12-4	TRBJ2-7	TRBD2
TGTGCCTGGAGCGGTCAGGATGGCTATGGCTACACCTTC	CAWSGQDGYGYTF	many	TRBV30	TRBJ1-2	-
TGTGCCAGCAGCCCGCTCCCAACAGGGGCCTACGAGCAGTACTTC	CASSPLPTGAYEQYF	few	TRBV12-3/TRBV12-4	TRBJ2-7	TRBD1
TGTGCCAGTAGTTCCCGGGACGGCTCCTACGAGCAGTACTTC	CASSSRDGSYEQYF	-	TRBV19	TRBJ2-7	-
TGTGCCAGCGCCGGACCCCCCGGGACAGATACGCAGTATTTT	CASAGPPGTDTQYF	many	TRBV24-1	TRBJ2-3	-
TGCGCCAGCAGTGACTCAGCGGGAGGTTCCTACGAGCAGTACTTC	CASSDSAGGSYEQYF	-	TRBV10-2	TRBJ2-7	TRBD2